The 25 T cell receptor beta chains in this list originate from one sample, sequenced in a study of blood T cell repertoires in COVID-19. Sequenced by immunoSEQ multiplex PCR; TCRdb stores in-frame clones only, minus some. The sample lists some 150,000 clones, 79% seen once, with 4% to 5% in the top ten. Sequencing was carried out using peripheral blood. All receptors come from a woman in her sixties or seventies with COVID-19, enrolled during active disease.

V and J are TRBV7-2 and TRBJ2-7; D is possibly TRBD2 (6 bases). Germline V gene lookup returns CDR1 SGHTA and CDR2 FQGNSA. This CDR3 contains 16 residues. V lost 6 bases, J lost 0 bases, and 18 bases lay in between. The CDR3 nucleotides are TGTGCCAGCAGAGGTTTGGGACTCGCGAGCTCCTACGAGCAGTACTTC. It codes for CASRGLGLASSYEQYF.

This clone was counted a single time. The CDR3 here is CASSLQGTEAFF. CDR3 DNA: TGTGCCAGCAGCCTACAGGGAACTGAAGCTTTCTTT. This sequence joins TRBV12-3 or TRBV12-4 and TRBJ1-1, with a possible D match to TRBD1 (6 bases). V shed 6 bases and J shed 5 bases, with 10 bases lying between them. This CDR3 comprises 12 residues.

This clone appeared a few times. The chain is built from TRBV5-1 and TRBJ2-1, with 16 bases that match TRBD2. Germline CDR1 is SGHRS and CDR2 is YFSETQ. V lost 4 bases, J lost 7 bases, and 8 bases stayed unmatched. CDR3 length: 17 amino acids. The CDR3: CASSLEGLAGGRNEQFF. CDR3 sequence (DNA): TGCGCCAGCAGCCTGGAGGGACTAGCGGGGGGGAGGAATGAGCAGTTCTTC.

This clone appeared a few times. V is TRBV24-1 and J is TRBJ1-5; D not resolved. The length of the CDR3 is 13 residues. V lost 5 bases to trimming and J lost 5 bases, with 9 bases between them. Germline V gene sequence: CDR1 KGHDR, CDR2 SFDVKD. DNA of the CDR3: TGTGCCACCAGTGGAGGAGGATATCAGCCCCAGCATTTT. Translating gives CATSGGGYQPQHF.

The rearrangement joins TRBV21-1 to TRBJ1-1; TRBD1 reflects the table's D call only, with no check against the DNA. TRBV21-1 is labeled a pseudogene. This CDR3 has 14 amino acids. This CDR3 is CASSKRQGSTEAFF. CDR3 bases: TGTGCCAGCAGCAAGAGACAGGGGAGCACTGAAGCTTTCTTT.

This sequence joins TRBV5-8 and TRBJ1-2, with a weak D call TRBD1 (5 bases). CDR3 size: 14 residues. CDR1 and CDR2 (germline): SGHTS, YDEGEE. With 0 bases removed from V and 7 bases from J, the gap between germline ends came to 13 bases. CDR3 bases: TGTGCCAGCAGCTTGGAGGGGCACGGTTCTGGCTACACCTTC. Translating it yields CASSLEGHGSGYTF.

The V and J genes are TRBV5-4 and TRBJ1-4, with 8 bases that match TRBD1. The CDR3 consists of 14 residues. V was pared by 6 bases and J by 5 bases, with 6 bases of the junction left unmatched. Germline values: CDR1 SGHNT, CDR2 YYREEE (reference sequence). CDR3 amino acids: CASTKQGVNEKLFF. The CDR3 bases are TGTGCCAGCACCAAACAGGGGGTCAATGAAAAACTGTTTTTT. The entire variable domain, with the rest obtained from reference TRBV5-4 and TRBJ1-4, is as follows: ETGVTQSPTHLIKTRGQQVTLRCSSQSGHNTVSWYQQALGQGPQFIFQYYREEENGRGNFPPRFSGLQFPNYSSELNVNALELDDSALYLCASTKQGVNEKLFFGSGTQLSVL.

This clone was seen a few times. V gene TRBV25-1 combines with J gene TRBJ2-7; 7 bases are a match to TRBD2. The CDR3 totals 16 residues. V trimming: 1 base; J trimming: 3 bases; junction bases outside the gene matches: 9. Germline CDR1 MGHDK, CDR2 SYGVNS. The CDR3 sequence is CASSESLLGGGYEQYF. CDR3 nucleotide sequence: TGTGCCAGCAGTGAATCCCTATTGGGGGGGGGCTACGAGCAGTACTTC.

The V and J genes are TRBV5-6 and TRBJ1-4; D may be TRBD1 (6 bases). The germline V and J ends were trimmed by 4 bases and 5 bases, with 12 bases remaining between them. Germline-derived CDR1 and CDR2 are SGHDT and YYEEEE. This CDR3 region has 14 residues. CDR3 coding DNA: TGTGCCAGCAGCCGCCGGCAGGGGAATGAAAAACTGTTTTTT. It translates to CASSRRQGNEKLFF.

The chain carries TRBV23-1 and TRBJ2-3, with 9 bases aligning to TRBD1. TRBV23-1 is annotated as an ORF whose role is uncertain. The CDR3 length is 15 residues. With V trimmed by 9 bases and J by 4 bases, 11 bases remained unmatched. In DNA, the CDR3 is TGCGCCAGAAACTACACAGGGGGCTTCGCAGATACGCAGTATTTT. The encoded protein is CARNYTGGFADTQYF.

In DNA form, the CDR3 reads TGTGCCATCAGTGCTACAGGGTTTAAGAACACTGAAGCTTTCTTT. Protein sequence: CAISATGFKNTEAFF. The chain has TRBV10-3 and TRBJ1-1; perhaps TRBD1 as D (6 bases). Trimming cost V 4 bases and J 1 base, with 13 bases left between them. The CDR3 runs 15 residues. Germline V gene lookup returns CDR1 ENHRY and CDR2 SYGVKD.

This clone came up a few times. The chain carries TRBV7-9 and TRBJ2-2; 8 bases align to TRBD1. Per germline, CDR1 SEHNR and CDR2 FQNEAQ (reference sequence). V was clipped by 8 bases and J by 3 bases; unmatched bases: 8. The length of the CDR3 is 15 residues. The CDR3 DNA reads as TGTGCCAGCGGACTGAAGGACAGGGACACCGGGGAGCTGTTTTTT. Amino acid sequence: CASGLKDRDTGELFF.

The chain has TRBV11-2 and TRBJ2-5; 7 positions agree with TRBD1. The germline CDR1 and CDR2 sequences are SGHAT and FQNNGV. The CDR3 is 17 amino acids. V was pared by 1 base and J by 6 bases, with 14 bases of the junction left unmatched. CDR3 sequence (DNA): TGTGCCAGCAGCTTAGGTTCGGGACAGCCGGTGGGGCAGACCCAGTACTTC. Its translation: CASSLGSGQPVGQTQYF.

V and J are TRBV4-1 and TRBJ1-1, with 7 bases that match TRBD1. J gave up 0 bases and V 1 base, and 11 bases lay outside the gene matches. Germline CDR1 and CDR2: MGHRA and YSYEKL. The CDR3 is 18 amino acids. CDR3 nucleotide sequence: TGCGCCAGCAGCCAAGCCCCGACAGGGTTTTTGGTGAACACTGAAGCTTTCTTT. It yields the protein CASSQAPTGFLVNTEAFF.

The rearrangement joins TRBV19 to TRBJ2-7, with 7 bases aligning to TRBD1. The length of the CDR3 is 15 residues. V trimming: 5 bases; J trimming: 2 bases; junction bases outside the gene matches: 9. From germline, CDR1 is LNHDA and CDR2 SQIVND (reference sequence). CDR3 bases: TGTGCCAGTAGTCCGCGAGGGGGCCAGACCTACGAGCAGTACTTC. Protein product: CASSPRGGQTYEQYF.

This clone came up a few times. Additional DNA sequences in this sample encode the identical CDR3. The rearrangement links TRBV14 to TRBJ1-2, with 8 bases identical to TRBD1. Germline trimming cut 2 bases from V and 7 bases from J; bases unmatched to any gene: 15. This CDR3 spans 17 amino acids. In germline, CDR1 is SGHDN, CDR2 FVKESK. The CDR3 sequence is CASSQLTGGGPGGGYTF. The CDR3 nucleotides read TGTGCCAGCAGCCAATTAACAGGGGGTGGACCTGGCGGTGGCTACACCTTC.

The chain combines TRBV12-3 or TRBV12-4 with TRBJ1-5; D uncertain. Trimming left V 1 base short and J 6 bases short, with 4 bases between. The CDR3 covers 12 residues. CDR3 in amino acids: CASSLGIQPQHF. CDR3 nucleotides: TGTGCCAGCAGTTTAGGTATTCAGCCCCAGCATTTT.

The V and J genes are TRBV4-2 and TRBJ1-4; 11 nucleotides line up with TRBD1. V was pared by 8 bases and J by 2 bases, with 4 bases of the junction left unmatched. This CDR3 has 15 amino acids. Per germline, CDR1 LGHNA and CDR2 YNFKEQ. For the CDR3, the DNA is TGTGCCAGCCAAGGGACAGGGGGGACTAATGAAAAACTGTTTTTT. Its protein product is CASQGTGGTNEKLFF.

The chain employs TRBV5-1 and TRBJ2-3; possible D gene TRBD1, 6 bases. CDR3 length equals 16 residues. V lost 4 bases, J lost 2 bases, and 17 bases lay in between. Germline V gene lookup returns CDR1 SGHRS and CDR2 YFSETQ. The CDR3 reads CASSLGAPVPTDTQYF. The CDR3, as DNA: TGCGCCAGCAGCCTGGGGGCACCCGTGCCCACAGATACGCAGTATTTT.

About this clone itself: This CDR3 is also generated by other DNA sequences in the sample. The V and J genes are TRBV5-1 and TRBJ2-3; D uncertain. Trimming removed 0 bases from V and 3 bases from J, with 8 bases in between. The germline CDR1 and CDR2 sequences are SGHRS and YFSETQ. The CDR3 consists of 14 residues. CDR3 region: CASSLGAGTDTQYF. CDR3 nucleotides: TGCGCCAGCAGCTTGGGGGCCGGTACAGATACGCAGTATTTT. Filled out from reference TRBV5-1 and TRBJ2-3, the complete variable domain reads KAGVTQTPRYLIKTRGQQVTLSCSPISGHRSVSWYQQTPGQGLQFLFEYFSETQRNKGNFPGRFSGRQFSNSRSEMNVSTLELGDSALYLCASSLGAGTDTQYFGPGTRLTVL.

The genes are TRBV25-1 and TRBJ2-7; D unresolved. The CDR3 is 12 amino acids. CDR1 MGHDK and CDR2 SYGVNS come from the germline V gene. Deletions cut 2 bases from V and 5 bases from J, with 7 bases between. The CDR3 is CASSEQSHEQYF. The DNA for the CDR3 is TGTGCCAGCAGTGAACAGTCACACGAGCAGTACTTC.

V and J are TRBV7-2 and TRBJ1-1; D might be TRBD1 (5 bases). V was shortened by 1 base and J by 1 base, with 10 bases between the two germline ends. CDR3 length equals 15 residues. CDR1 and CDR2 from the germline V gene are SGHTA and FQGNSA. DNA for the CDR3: TGTGCCAGCAGCTTAGATCGGGGGACGAACACTGAAGCTTTCTTT. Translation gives CASSLDRGTNTEAFF.

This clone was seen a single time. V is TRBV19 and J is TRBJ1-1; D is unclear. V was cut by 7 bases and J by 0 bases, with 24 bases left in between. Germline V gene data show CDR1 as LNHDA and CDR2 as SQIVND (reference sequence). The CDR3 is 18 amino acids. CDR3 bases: TGTGCCAGTACTCCTCTAAGGAACAGCCAAAGTATGAACACTGAAGCTTTCTTT. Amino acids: CASTPLRNSQSMNTEAFF. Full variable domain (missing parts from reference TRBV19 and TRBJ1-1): DGGITQSPKYLFRKEGQNVTLSCEQNLNHDAMYWYRQDPGQGLRLIYYSQIVNDFQKGDIAEGYSVSREKKESFPLTVTSAQKNPTAFYLCASTPLRNSQSMNTEAFFGQGTRLTVV.

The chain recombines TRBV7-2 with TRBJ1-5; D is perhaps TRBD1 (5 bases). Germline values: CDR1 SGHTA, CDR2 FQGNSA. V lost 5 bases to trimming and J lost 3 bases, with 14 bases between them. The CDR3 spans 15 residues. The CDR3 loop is CASSPGGTTNQPQHF. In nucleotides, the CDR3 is TGTGCCAGCAGCCCCGGGGGGACTACCAATCAGCCCCAGCATTTT.

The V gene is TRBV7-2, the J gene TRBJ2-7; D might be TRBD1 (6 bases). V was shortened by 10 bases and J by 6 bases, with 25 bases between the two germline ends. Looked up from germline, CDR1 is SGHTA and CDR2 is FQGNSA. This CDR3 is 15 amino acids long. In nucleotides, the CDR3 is TGTGCCACACAAAGTGAAACAAAAGGGGGTCGCGAGCAGTACTTC. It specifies CATQSETKGGREQYF. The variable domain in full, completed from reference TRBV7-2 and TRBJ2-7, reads GAGVSQSPSNKVTEKGKDVELRCDPISGHTALYWYRQSLGQGLEFLIYFQGNSAPDKSGLPSDRFSAERTGGSVSTLTIQRTQQEDSAVYLCATQSETKGGREQYFGPGTRLTVT.